The 9 T cell receptor beta chains in this list originate from one sample, sequenced in a study of shared clonotypes between healthy human individuals. TCRdb's table, derived via immunoSEQ multiplex PCR, lists solely in-frame clones and lacks some. The sample lists roughly 380,000 clones, about 96% occurring once. The sample was memory CD8+ T cells sorted from blood. Subset in this sample: CD45RO+ cells pooled with CCR7-negative TemRA cells. These receptors all stem from a man aged 30 to 39 in good health.

This clone was counted between two and nine times. The chain employs TRBV20-1 and TRBJ1-2, with D possibly matching TRBD1 (6 bases). The CDR3 loop spans 11 amino acids. Germline V CDR1 and CDR2: DFQATT, SNEGSKA (reference sequence). The V end was cut by 1 base, the J end by 8 bases, with 8 bases between. As DNA, the CDR3 is TGCAGTGCTAGAGTGGGGGGCGGCTACACCTTC. It yields the protein CSARVGGGYTF.

The rearrangement links TRBV6-1 to TRBJ1-1, with D possibly being TRBD1 (5 bases). Trimming shortened V by 4 bases and J by 6 bases, and 18 bases separated the two germline ends. This CDR3 comprises 15 residues. Per germline, CDR1 MNHNS and CDR2 SASEGT. CDR3: CASSGDGTNWAEAFF. The CDR3 coding sequence is TGTGCCAGCAGTGGGGACGGGACCAATTGGGCTGAAGCTTTCTTT.

The CDR3, as DNA: TGCGCCAGCAGCCAAGTGAACACAGAGACCCAGTACTTC. Protein: CASSQVNTETQYF. The chain joins TRBV4-1 to TRBJ2-5; D is unclear. The germline V gene encodes CDR1 MGHRA and CDR2 YSYEKL. The CDR3 spans 13 residues. Trimming took 1 base from V and 4 from J, leaving 7 bases between them.

The chain employs TRBV19 and TRBJ1-5; D is perhaps TRBD1 (6 bases). The CDR3 extends over 18 amino acids. Germline V gives CDR1 LNHDA, CDR2 SQIVND (reference sequence). V was shortened by 2 bases and J by 7 bases, with 24 bases between the two germline ends. CDR3 residues: CASSIWGGADRAGQPQHF. The CDR3 DNA follows: TGTGCCAGTAGTATATGGGGGGGGGCGGATCGCGCCGGACAGCCCCAGCATTTT. Full variable domain (remainder filled in from reference TRBV19 and TRBJ1-5): DGGITQSPKYLFRKEGQNVTLSCEQNLNHDAMYWYRQDPGQGLRLIYYSQIVNDFQKGDIAEGYSVSREKKESFPLTVTSAQKNPTAFYLCASSIWGGADRAGQPQHFGDGTRLSIL.

The chain joins TRBV2 to TRBJ2-7, with TRBD2 matching 10 bases. CDR3 length equals 15 residues. Germline CDR1 reads SNHLY; CDR2 reads FYNNEI. V shed 2 bases, J shed 3 bases, and the junction held 4 bases outside the gene matches. The CDR3 protein is CASSESGRALYEQYF. The CDR3 DNA follows: TGTGCCAGCAGTGAAAGCGGGAGGGCCCTCTACGAGCAGTACTTC.

In its sample, this clone was seen once. The CDR3 loop is CAISEVRDEQYF. The CDR3 DNA reads TGTGCCATCAGTGAGGTGAGGGACGAGCAGTACTTC. The chain combines TRBV10-3 with TRBJ2-7; D may be TRBD2 (5 bases). The CDR3 runs 12 residues. V lost 2 bases to trimming and J lost 5 bases, with 7 bases between them. The germline CDR1 and CDR2 sequences are ENHRY and SYGVKD.

This chain joins TRBV7-6 and TRBJ2-1, with 9 positions matching TRBD2. V was clipped by 2 bases and J by 2 bases; unmatched bases: 4. There are 16 residues in the CDR3. Germline V gene sequence: CDR1 SGHVS, CDR2 FNYEAQ. The CDR3 DNA reads TGTGCCAGCAGCTTATCGCGGGAGGGCCCCTACAATGAGCAGTTCTTC. Translated, it gives CASSLSREGPYNEQFF.

The chain is built from TRBV7-3 and TRBJ1-1, with a tentative D call TRBD1 (5 bases). CDR3 length: 14 residues. V shed 5 bases and J shed 4 bases, with 14 bases lying between them. CDR1 is SGHTA, CDR2 FQGTGA, per germline. CDR3 coding DNA: TGTGCCAGCAGCCCTCGGGGCTTTTTCACTGAAGCTTTCTTT. Amino acids: CASSPRGFFTEAFF.

The rearrangement links TRBV28 to TRBJ1-2, with TRBD1 matching over 8 bases. The CDR3 consists of 18 residues. V gave up 2 bases and J gave up 6 bases; unmatched junction bases: 17. Germline lookup yields CDR1 MDHEN and CDR2 SYDVKM. The CDR3 protein is CASSLVRVRTGLDDGYTF. CDR3 in DNA: TGTGCCAGCAGTTTAGTAAGGGTCAGGACAGGGTTGGATGATGGCTACACCTTC.